These T cell receptor beta chains were read from a single sample in a study of CD8 T cells in ankylosing spondylitis. TCRdb reprocessed the 5' RACE reads via MiXCR and lists one record per CDR3 protein. The data show roughly 440,000 distinct CDR3 sequences, over 15% seen once. Sequenced: blood, either unsorted or a sorted T cell fraction (not recorded which). The receptor source for this set is a male donor with ankylosing spondylitis. Each CDR3 is given with its conserved first and last residue. Clone size is shown for a subset of rows, as once, few, many or a class of expanded clone.

CDR3 length: 17
V gene: TRBV5-1
J gene: TRBJ1-4
clone size: NA
CDR3 protein: CASSYGTSPSANEKLFF

CDR3 length: 16
V gene: TRBV5-5
J gene: TRBJ1-2
clone size: few
CDR3 protein: CASSFTGQGAGYGYTF

CDR3 length: 15
V gene: TRBV7-3
J gene: TRBJ2-1
clone size: few
CDR3 protein: CASSFTPGLANEQFF

CDR3 length: 13
V gene: TRBV12-3/TRBV12-4
J gene: TRBJ2-3
clone size: NA
CDR3 protein: CASSLTWVDTQYF

CDR3 length: 16
V gene: TRBV20-1
J gene: TRBJ1-5
clone size: many
CDR3 protein: CSAREGTGNSNQPQHF

CDR3 length: 15
V gene: TRBV28
J gene: TRBJ1-4
clone size: NA
CDR3 protein: CASSQPGTGGEKLFF

CDR3 length: 15
V gene: TRBV9
J gene: TRBJ2-3
clone size: NA
CDR3 protein: CASSVIPGSTDTQYF

CDR3 length: 16
V gene: TRBV28
J gene: TRBJ1-5
clone size: NA
CDR3 protein: CASVRGGGYSNQPQHF

CDR3 length: 18
V gene: TRBV24-1
J gene: TRBJ2-1
clone size: NA
CDR3 protein: CATSDPTSGTQSYNEQFF

CDR3 length: 14
V gene: TRBV6-2/TRBV6-3
J gene: TRBJ2-1
clone size: NA
CDR3 protein: CASVSGRASDEQFF